One and the same sample provided the 20 T cell receptor beta chains below, sequenced in a study of blood T cell repertoires in COVID-19. Generated by immunoSEQ multiplex PCR, the TCRdb table keeps only in-frame clones and is missing some. The profile shows some 120,000 clones, 85% to 90% of them singletons. The sample was peripheral blood. These receptors all come from a woman of 80 years or more with COVID-19, enrolled during active disease.

CDR3 amino acids: CATSDYGHLNTGELFF. CDR3 bases: TGTGCCACCAGTGACTATGGACACTTGAACACCGGGGAGCTGTTTTTT. The chain employs TRBV24-1 and TRBJ2-2; perhaps TRBD1 as D (5 bases). Germline CDR1 is KGHDR and CDR2 is SFDVKD. Trimming left V 4 bases short and J 1 base short, with 12 bases between. The CDR3 length is 16 residues.

This clone appeared a single time. The chain carries TRBV7-2 and TRBJ1-2, with 8 bases aligning to TRBD1. This CDR3 has 16 residues. The germline gives CDR1 SGHTA, CDR2 FQGNSA. The V segment lost 1 base and the J segment 6 bases; nucleotides outside the gene matches: 10. The CDR3 protein is CASSLGPAGQGDGYTF. The CDR3 DNA is TGTGCCAGCAGCTTAGGCCCGGCAGGACAGGGCGATGGCTACACCTTC.

This chain links TRBV27 with TRBJ1-6; no clear D. CDR3 length: 13 amino acids. The V end lost 5 bases, the J end lost 7 bases, and 9 bases lay between the germline ends. The germline gives CDR1 MNHEY, CDR2 SMNVEV (reference sequence). In DNA form, the CDR3 reads TGTGCCAGCAGTAGTGCAGTAAATTCACCCCTCCACTTT. Translated: CASSSAVNSPLHF.

The chain couples TRBV6-5 to TRBJ1-1, with a possible D match to TRBD1 (6 bases). Germline V gives CDR1 MNHEY, CDR2 SVGAGI. This CDR3 is built from 14 residues. V was shortened by 7 bases and J by 2 bases, with 14 bases between the two germline ends. The CDR3 is CASKLSDRNTEAFF. CDR3 DNA: TGTGCCAGCAAATTATCGGACAGAAACACTGAAGCTTTCTTT.

The table lists this clone with a count of one. The chain recombines TRBV4-3 with TRBJ2-7; a weak D match, TRBD1 (6 bases). CDR1 LGHNA and CDR2 YSLEER come from the germline V gene. The CDR3 runs 17 residues. Between the trimmed V and J ends, which lost 4 bases and 4 bases, there was a span of 23 bases. CDR3 sequence reads: CASSRARVSQGIYEQYF. The CDR3 DNA reads TGCGCCAGCAGCCGGGCTCGGGTGAGTCAGGGGATTTACGAGCAGTACTTC.

The chain carries TRBV28 and TRBJ1-1; 8 nucleotides agree with TRBD1. Unmatched junction bases numbered 10, after V lost 6 bases and J lost 1 base. Looked up from germline, CDR1 is MDHEN and CDR2 is SYDVKM. The CDR3 contains 16 residues. The CDR3 region is CASRGPRTGKNTEAFF. The CDR3 DNA sequence: TGTGCCAGCAGGGGGCCCCGGACAGGGAAGAACACTGAAGCTTTCTTT. The full variable domain, with the rest looked up from reference TRBV28 and TRBJ1-1, is DVKVTQSSRYLVKRTGEKVFLECVQDMDHENMFWYRQDPGLGLRLIYFSYDVKMKEKGDIPEGYSVSREKKERFSLILESASTNQTSMYLCASRGPRTGKNTEAFFGQGTRLTVV.

The rearrangement links TRBV3-1 (or the pseudogene TRBV3-2) to TRBJ2-2, with D unclear. This CDR3 spans 14 amino acids. The V end was cut by 4 bases, the J end by 1 base, with 7 bases between. The germline V gene encodes CDR1 LGHDT and CDR2 YNNKEL (reference sequence). The CDR3 is CASSPAVNTGELFF. The CDR3, as DNA: TGTGCCAGCAGCCCCGCGGTGAACACCGGGGAGCTGTTTTTT.

The V gene is TRBV28, the J gene TRBJ2-2, with D tentatively TRBD1 (6 bases). Germline lookup yields CDR1 MDHEN and CDR2 SYDVKM. This CDR3 comprises 14 residues. V shed 7 bases and J shed 4 bases, with 13 bases lying between them. The CDR3 region is CASNFGGFTGELFF. The CDR3 region has the DNA TGTGCCAGCAATTTTGGGGGCTTCACCGGGGAGCTGTTTTTT.

The rearrangement links TRBV15 to TRBJ1-3; TRBD1 matches at 7 bases. The CDR3 runs 16 residues. The V and J ends lost 0 bases and 4 bases, in that order; junction bases with no gene match: 6. Germline V CDR1 and CDR2: LNHNV, YYDKDF (reference sequence). DNA of the CDR3: TGTGCCACCAGCAGAGATCAAGGGGGCCTAGGAAACACCATATATTTT. It yields the protein CATSRDQGGLGNTIYF. Full variable domain (remainder filled in from reference TRBV15 and TRBJ1-3): DAMVIQNPRYQVTQFGKPVTLSCSQTLNHNVMYWYQQKSSQAPKLLFHYYDKDFNNEADTPDNFQSRRPNTSFCFLDIRSPGLGDTAMYLCATSRDQGGLGNTIYFGEGSWLTVV.

The V and J genes are TRBV13 and TRBJ2-1, with D uncertain. The germline V gene encodes CDR1 PRHDT and CDR2 FYEKMQ (reference sequence). The length of the CDR3 is 13 residues. V was shortened by 4 bases and J by 4 bases, with 8 bases between the two germline ends. The chain's CDR3 is CASSSPMYNEQFF. DNA of the CDR3: TGTGCCAGCAGCTCCCCCATGTACAATGAGCAGTTCTTC.

The chain employs TRBV20-1 and TRBJ2-7; D is possibly TRBD1 (5 bases). Per germline, CDR1 DFQATT and CDR2 SNEGSKA (reference sequence). The CDR3 runs 11 residues. Trimming pared 1 base from V and 9 bases from J, leaving 10 bases between. The CDR3 region is CSARVSQGQYF. DNA for the CDR3: TGCAGTGCTAGAGTAAGCCAGGGGCAGTACTTC.

The chain couples TRBV28 to TRBJ2-7, with a tentative D call TRBD1 (6 bases). Trimming cost V 4 bases and J 2 bases, with 6 bases left between them. The CDR3 contains 12 residues. Germline lookup yields CDR1 MDHEN and CDR2 SYDVKM. CDR3 DNA: TGTGCCAGCAGTTCAGGGGCCTACGAGCAGTACTTC. This sequence encodes CASSSGAYEQYF.

The CDR3 sequence is CASSRDSGEKLFF. For the CDR3, the DNA is TGTGCCAGCAGCCGGGACTCGGGGGAAAAACTGTTTTTT. J is TRBJ1-4 and V is TRBV6-4, with a weak D call TRBD1 (5 bases). There are 13 residues in the CDR3. Deletions cut 6 bases from V and 8 bases from J, with 13 bases between. Germline assignment: CDR1 MRHNA and CDR2 SNTAGT.

The rearrangement uses TRBV28 and TRBJ1-2; possibly TRBD1 for D (6 bases). This CDR3 region has 14 residues. V lost 8 bases to trimming and J lost 0 bases, with 13 bases between them. The V gene's germline CDR1 is MDHEN and CDR2 SYDVKM. In nucleotides, the CDR3 is TGTGCCAGCCGCGGACAGACCTCTAACTATGGCTACACCTTC. Its translation: CASRGQTSNYGYTF.

The chain employs TRBV7-8 and TRBJ2-7; TRBD1 matches 9 bases. The CDR3 is made up of 13 amino acids. V lost 3 bases, J lost 6 bases, and 3 bases stayed unmatched. In germline, CDR1 is SGHVS, CDR2 FQNEAQ. CDR3 DNA sequence: TGTGCCAGCAGCTTCGACAGGGGGAGCGAGCAGTACTTC. Its protein product is CASSFDRGSEQYF.

The J gene is TRBJ1-6, the V gene TRBV6-1; the match to TRBD1 covers 7 bases. The CDR3 is 17 amino acids. Per germline, CDR1 MNHNS and CDR2 SASEGT. With V trimmed by 7 bases and J by 3 bases, 12 bases remained unmatched. CDR3 amino acids: CASTESFGTVYNSPLHF. In DNA form, the CDR3 reads TGTGCCAGCACTGAGTCTTTCGGGACAGTCTATAATTCACCCCTCCACTTT.

The gene calls are TRBV24-1 and TRBJ2-3; unclear D gene. Trimming took off 4 bases at V and 2 bases at J, with 6 bases between the two ends. The CDR3 loop spans 13 amino acids. Germline V gene data show CDR1 as KGHDR and CDR2 as SFDVKD. The CDR3 loop is CATSDFPTDTQYF. In DNA, the CDR3 is TGTGCCACCAGTGACTTCCCCACAGATACGCAGTATTTT.

This sequence joins TRBV4-3 and TRBJ1-4; D gene unclear. The germline V gene has CDR1 LGHNA and CDR2 YSLEER. V lost 0 bases and J 7 bases, leaving 12 bases between the germline ends. CDR3 size: 15 residues. The CDR3 region is CASSQEGREGEKLFF. The CDR3 region has the DNA TGCGCCAGCAGCCAAGAAGGGCGGGAGGGTGAAAAACTGTTTTTT.

The chain is built from TRBV3-1 (or the pseudogene TRBV3-2) and TRBJ1-2, with 8 bases aligning to TRBD1. Germline trimming cut 3 bases from V and 0 bases from J; bases unmatched to any gene: 3. This CDR3 is built from 15 residues. In germline, CDR1 is LGHDT, CDR2 YNNKEL (reference sequence). The CDR3 DNA reads TGTGCCAGCAGCCACGGACAGGGCGCTAACTATGGCTACACCTTC. Translating gives CASSHGQGANYGYTF.

The chain uses TRBV11-2 and TRBJ1-1; perhaps TRBD1 as D (5 bases). The CDR3 is made up of 13 amino acids. V was clipped by 2 bases and J by 3 bases, with 7 bases between them. Per the germline V gene, CDR1 is SGHAT and CDR2 is FQNNGV. CDR3 amino acids: CASSLQGDTEAFF. The CDR3, as DNA: TGTGCCAGCAGCTTACAGGGTGACACTGAAGCTTTCTTT.